This TCR beta chain was observed in a study of cytomegalovirus exposure and HLA in healthy donors. This CDR3 comprises 15 residues. Losses at the gene ends were 0 bases for V and 4 bases for J; bases not matched to a gene: 3. Per the germline V gene, CDR1 is SGDLS and CDR2 is YYNGEE. The study ran its PCR with 60 Vbeta and 13 Jbeta primers. Produced via immunoSEQ multiplex PCR; TCRdb's table is partial and in-frame only. The repertoire shows roughly 100,000 clones; the top ten hold around 3.4%. The specimen sequenced was PBMCs. The clonotype comes from a woman in her 30s in good health and CMV-seronegative. This chain links TRBV9 with TRBJ2-1; 8 bases are a match to TRBD2. The CDR3 loop is CASSVGGRPYNEQFF. The CDR3 region has the DNA TGTGCCAGCAGCGTAGGCGGGAGGCCTTACAATGAGCAGTTCTTC.